This TCR beta chain was identified in a study of blood T cell repertoires in COVID-19. Overall study context: Samples of COVID-19 (acute and convalescent) were obtained from the United States, Italy and Spain. Sources were T cells, B-cell-depleted T cells, or PBMCs; the material itself was cDNA or gDNA.

Germline V lookup: CDR1 MNHEY, CDR2 SVGEGT. The CDR3 extends over 15 amino acids. With V trimmed by 4 bases and J by 4 bases, 6 bases remained unmatched. Authors' methods: Nucleated cell counts were estimated from reference gene primer amplification. This table comes from immunoSEQ multiplex PCR, and its TCRdb copy is limited to in-frame clones, with some not included. The V and J calls and clone size are taken from that table; D and trimming were inferred from the DNA. Among some 190,000 clones listed, more than 70% were seen once. This TCR was sampled from a man between 18 and 35 years old with active or convalescent COVID-19. The V gene is TRBV6-2 or TRBV6-3, the J gene TRBJ2-1, with 8 bases aligning to TRBD2. The material sequenced was peripheral blood. CDR3 amino acids: CASSSGLAGYNEQFF. The CDR3 DNA is TGTGCCAGCAGTTCCGGACTAGCCGGTTACAATGAGCAGTTCTTC.